Sequencing of this T cell receptor (beta chain) was carried out in a study of shared T cell receptors in the human thymus. TCRdb's table, derived via immunoSEQ multiplex PCR, lists solely in-frame clones and lacks some. The data contain fewer than 700,000 clones, approximately 88% of them singletons. In germline, CDR1 is SGDLS, CDR2 YYNGEE. The ends were cut back, 4 bases at V and 1 base at J, with 13 bases in the middle. The CDR3 sequence is 15 residues long. In addition, the sample was reused for a study of human thymus T cells. From that paper: Corrective surgery for congenital heart defects was being performed on the healthy Finnish infants who were the donors. The study used thymus tissue resected during corrective heart surgery. V and J gene usage appeared biased in thymic and blood repertoires. In unrelated individuals, thymic repertoires overlapped highly, according to related research.

This clonotype was sampled from a boy younger than two with a congenital heart defect. The rearrangement links TRBV9 to TRBJ2-3, with D perhaps TRBD1 (6 bases). The sample consisted of thymocytes. CDR3 sequence: CASSPQGKGTDTQYF. CDR3 coding DNA: TGTGCCAGCAGCCCACAGGGAAAAGGCACAGATACGCAGTATTTT.